A single sample gave rise to the 29 T cell receptor beta chains below, sequenced in a study of beta chain features in type 1 diabetes. Study-wide results and limits: All four CD4+ subsets of Type 1 diabetes patients contained TCRB CDR3s that were moderately but significantly shorter.

Expressed TCRB transcripts were sequenced, since all the RNA that had been isolated was reverse transcribed. The protocol was immunoSEQ multiplex PCR, while the TCRdb copy is restricted to in-frame clones and leaves out a portion. This sample has hundreds of thousands of clones, with over 12% found just once. For these receptors, no antigen is known. The specimen was naive CD4+ T cells from blood. The receptors were gathered from a man aged 18 to 35 with type 1 diabetes.

A few counts support this clone. The chain combines TRBV18 with TRBJ2-2, with a weak D call TRBD2 (5 bases). CDR1 is KGHSH, CDR2 LQKENI, per germline. V was trimmed by 3 bases and J by 6 bases, leaving 14 bases between them. The CDR3 is 15 residues long. The CDR3: CASSPGLLKAGELFF. The CDR3 DNA follows: TGTGCCAGCTCACCTGGACTCCTCAAGGCCGGGGAGCTGTTTTTT. Drawing the rest from reference TRBV18 and TRBJ2-2, the complete variable domain is NAGVMQNPRHLVRRRGQEARLRCSPMKGHSHVYWYRQLPEEGLKFMVYLQKENIIDESGMPKERFSAEFPKEGPSILRIQQVVRGDSAAYFCASSPGLLKAGELFFGEGSRLTVL.

This chain joins TRBV4-3 and TRBJ1-1, with D perhaps TRBD1 (5 bases). The V end was cut by 3 bases, the J end by 5 bases, with 16 bases between. Germline V lookup: CDR1 LGHNA, CDR2 YSLEER. The CDR3 extends over 15 amino acids. Written as DNA, the CDR3 is TGCGCCAGCAGCCACCCGACAGCCGAACAGACTGAAGCTTTCTTT. Residues: CASSHPTAEQTEAFF.

The chain recombines TRBV5-6 with TRBJ2-5, with D perhaps matching TRBD1 (6 bases). CDR3 length: 14 residues. From germline, CDR1 is SGHDT and CDR2 YYEEEE. Deletions cut 1 base from V and 5 bases from J, with 12 bases between. CDR3 DNA sequence: TGTGCCAGCAGCTTGATAGCAGGGGAGGAGACCCAGTACTTC. Translating it yields CASSLIAGEETQYF. Full variable domain (missing parts from reference TRBV5-6 and TRBJ2-5): DAGVTQSPTHLIKTRGQQVTLRCSPKSGHDTVSWYQQALGQGPQFIFQYYEEEERQRGNFPDRFSGHQFPNYSSELNVNALLLGDSALYLCASSLIAGEETQYFGPGTRLLVL.

This chain joins TRBV30 and TRBJ2-3; D possibly matches TRBD1 or TRBD2 (6 bases each). V was cut by 0 bases and J by 4 bases, with 14 bases left in between. The germline V gene encodes CDR1 GTSNPN and CDR2 SVGIG (reference sequence). The CDR3 consists of 15 residues. CDR3: CAWSVRGGTSDTQYF. For the CDR3, the DNA is TGTGCCTGGAGTGTTAGAGGGGGGACCTCAGATACGCAGTATTTT.

The V call is TRBV5-1, the J call TRBJ2-7, with 12 bases identical to TRBD2. This CDR3 has 14 amino acids. After removal of 4 bases from V and 5 bases from J, the junction contained 4 bases not matched to a gene. CDR1 is SGHRS, CDR2 YFSETQ, per germline. This chain's CDR3 is CASSQTSGSHEQYF. The CDR3 DNA is TGCGCCAGCAGCCAGACTAGCGGGAGCCACGAGCAGTACTTC. Supplemented by reference TRBV5-1 and TRBJ2-7, the full variable domain reads KAGVTQTPRYLIKTRGQQVTLSCSPISGHRSVSWYQQTPGQGLQFLFEYFSETQRNKGNFPGRFSGRQFSNSRSEMNVSTLELGDSALYLCASSQTSGSHEQYFGPGTRLTVT.

This clone was seen a handful of times. This rearrangement joins TRBV10-3 to TRBJ2-7; 13 nucleotides agree with TRBD2. CDR3 length: 16 residues. Germline CDR1 reads ENHRY; CDR2 reads SYGVKD. The V gene end was trimmed by 6 bases and the J gene end by 6 bases; junction bases not matched to a gene: 11. This CDR3 is CAISRGLAGPGSEQYF. Here the CDR3 DNA reads TGTGCCATCAGCCGGGGACTAGCGGGGCCGGGGAGCGAGCAGTACTTC.

The chain recombines TRBV14 with TRBJ1-1; 7 bases map to TRBD1. V gave up 8 bases and J gave up 1 base; unmatched junction bases: 13. Looked up from germline, CDR1 is SGHDN and CDR2 is FVKESK. The CDR3 contains 16 residues. CDR3 nucleotide sequence: TGTGCCAGCGGCGTAGGGACAGTCGTATGGAACACTGAAGCTTTCTTT. Protein product: CASGVGTVVWNTEAFF.

This clone has just a few counts. The chain is built from TRBV20-1 and TRBJ2-5; D may be TRBD1 (6 bases). Trimming stripped 5 bases from V and 4 bases from J, with 8 bases between. The CDR3 covers 11 residues. Germline V gene lookup returns CDR1 DFQATT and CDR2 SNEGSKA (reference sequence). CDR3 sequence reads: CSALGGETQYF. The CDR3 DNA reads as TGCAGTGCTCTAGGGGGAGAGACCCAGTACTTC.

This clone was counted a few times. This chain joins TRBV27 and TRBJ2-7, with D tentatively TRBD2 (5 bases). This CDR3 has 14 residues. Per germline, CDR1 MNHEY and CDR2 SMNVEV (reference sequence). Trimming cost V 7 bases and J 0 bases, with 13 bases left between them. CDR3 amino acids: CASTTVGSSYEQYF. CDR3 DNA: TGTGCCAGCACCACGGTGGGGAGCTCCTACGAGCAGTACTTC.

This clone occurred a few times. The chain links TRBV7-2 to TRBJ2-2; D uncertain. The CDR3 contains 12 residues. Germline V lookup: CDR1 SGHTA, CDR2 FQGNSA. Trimming left V 4 bases short and J 2 bases short, with 2 bases between. The CDR3 region is CASSYNTGELFF. CDR3 bases: TGTGCCAGCAGCTATAACACCGGGGAGCTGTTTTTT.

This clone was observed a few times. This chain connects TRBV9 to TRBJ1-2; the D is unclear. Trimming stripped 5 bases from V and 6 bases from J, with 14 bases between. This CDR3 comprises 13 residues. CDR1 and CDR2 from the germline V gene are SGDLS and YYNGEE. The CDR3 loop is CASSPTMGHGYTF. CDR3 in DNA: TGTGCCAGCAGTCCTACCATGGGCCATGGCTACACCTTC.

This clone has a handful of counts. CDR3 loop: CASSLAGLAMPYEQYF. The CDR3 DNA reads TGTGCCAGCAGCTTAGCCGGACTAGCAATGCCCTACGAGCAGTACTTC. This chain joins TRBV7-2 and TRBJ2-7; 8 nucleotides align to TRBD2. The length of the CDR3 is 16 residues. CDR1 SGHTA and CDR2 FQGNSA come from the germline V gene. V gave up 0 bases and J gave up 2 bases; unmatched junction bases: 6.

V and J are TRBV10-3 and TRBJ1-5; TRBD1 agrees at 8 bases. The CDR3 loop spans 17 amino acids. V shed 0 bases, J shed 5 bases, and the junction held 9 bases outside the gene matches. Germline loops: CDR1 ENHRY, CDR2 SYGVKD. The CDR3 protein is CAISESRVTGGYQPQHF. The CDR3 DNA follows: TGTGCCATCAGTGAGTCGAGGGTCACAGGGGGGTATCAGCCCCAGCATTTT.

This clone has only a few counts. The chain has TRBV5-4 and TRBJ2-1; 9 nucleotides line up with TRBD2. Trimming took 1 base from V and 4 from J; bases not matched to a gene: 9. The CDR3 spans 17 residues. Germline V gives CDR1 SGHNT, CDR2 YYREEE (reference sequence). For the CDR3, the DNA is TGTGCCAGCAGCTTGAGGCGGGAGGGCCTGACGTACAATGAGCAGTTCTTC. Protein product: CASSLRREGLTYNEQFF.

The CDR3 nucleotides read TGTGCCAGCAGCTCTCGACAGTCCCGCAGGGTCTACAATGAGCAGTTCTTC. Translated, it gives CASSSRQSRRVYNEQFF. The chain uses TRBV11-2 and TRBJ2-1; maybe TRBD1 (5 bases). Germline assignment: CDR1 SGHAT and CDR2 FQNNGV. The ends were cut back, 4 bases at V and 3 bases at J, with 19 bases in the middle. The CDR3 is made up of 17 amino acids.

As concerns this clone: Mismatch with germline at one junction end may stem from a read error. The chain carries TRBV10-3 and TRBJ2-7, with 10 bases lining up with TRBD1. The CDR3 has 15 residues. CDR1 ENHRY and CDR2 SYGVKD come from the germline V gene. The CDR3 nucleotides are TGTGCCATCGGTGATTCGGGACAGGGGTTCTACGAGCAGTACTTC. Residues: CAIGDSGQGFYEQYF.

The J gene is TRBJ2-5, the V gene TRBV29-1, with 8 bases identical to TRBD2. Germline assignment: CDR1 SQVTM and CDR2 ANQGSEA. The CDR3 is 11 amino acids. V was pared by 5 bases and J by 4 bases, with 0 bases of the junction left unmatched. CDR3 sequence reads: CSVSGGETQYF. Here the CDR3 DNA reads TGCAGCGTTAGCGGGGGAGAGACCCAGTACTTC. Variable domain in full (rest from reference TRBV29-1 and TRBJ2-5): SAVISQKPSRDICQRGTSLTIQCQVDSQVTMMFWYRQQPGQSLTLIATANQGSEATYESGFVIDKFPISRPNLTFSTLTVSNMSPEDSSIYLCSVSGGETQYFGPGTRLLVL.

This sequence joins TRBV29-1 and TRBJ1-1, with 8 nucleotides matching TRBD1. CDR1 and CDR2 from the germline V gene are SQVTM and ANQGSEA. The CDR3 loop spans 13 amino acids. Unmatched junction bases numbered 9, after V lost 7 bases and J lost 5 bases. The chain's CDR3 is CSAMTGAMTEAFF. Written as DNA, the CDR3 is TGCAGCGCTATGACAGGGGCTATGACTGAAGCTTTCTTT.

V gene TRBV6-6 combines with J gene TRBJ2-7; D ambiguous. Per germline, CDR1 MNHNY and CDR2 SVGAGI (reference sequence). Trimming removed 2 bases at V and 3 bases at J, with 11 bases between. This CDR3 is 14 amino acids long. CDR3 sequence: CASSYLVGDYEQYF. The CDR3 DNA follows: TGTGCCAGCAGTTACCTTGTAGGAGACTACGAGCAGTACTTC.

This chain joins TRBV5-1 and TRBJ2-7, with D maybe TRBD2 (5 bases). This CDR3 region has 14 residues. The germline V gene encodes CDR1 SGHRS and CDR2 YFSETQ. The germline V and J ends were trimmed by 4 bases and 2 bases, with 13 bases remaining between them. In nucleotides, the CDR3 is TGCGCCAGCAGCAAAGGACTGACCCCCTACGAGCAGTACTTC. This sequence encodes CASSKGLTPYEQYF.

This clone was found a few times. The chain employs TRBV20-1 and TRBJ1-1, with D possibly TRBD1 on 6 matching bases. Germline CDR1 and CDR2: DFQATT and SNEGSKA (reference sequence). The CDR3 sequence is 9 residues long. Trimming shortened V by 6 bases and J by 9 bases, and 8 bases separated the two germline ends. The CDR3 is CSADRQAFF. CDR3 sequence (DNA): TGCAGTGCAGACAGGCAAGCTTTCTTT.

The chain carries TRBV19 and TRBJ2-7; possibly TRBD1 for D (6 bases). This CDR3 region has 15 residues. CDR1 and CDR2 (germline): LNHDA, SQIVND (reference sequence). Trimming left V 5 bases short and J 2 bases short, with 16 bases between. The CDR3: CASSPGVSEAYEQYF. The CDR3 DNA reads as TGTGCCAGTAGTCCAGGGGTCTCCGAAGCCTACGAGCAGTACTTC.

V and J are TRBV6-6 and TRBJ1-2; 10 bases match TRBD1. Germline V gene sequence: CDR1 MNHNY, CDR2 SVGAGI (reference sequence). CDR3 length: 14 amino acids. Unmatched junction bases numbered 5, after V lost 2 bases and J lost 8 bases. DNA for the CDR3: TGTGCCAGCAGTTACCGGGACAGGGGACGGGGCTACACCTTC. This codes for CASSYRDRGRGYTF.

This chain links TRBV2 with TRBJ1-1; no definite D call. Germline V lookup: CDR1 SNHLY, CDR2 FYNNEI. Deletions cut 8 bases from V and 2 bases from J, with 15 bases between. The CDR3 loop spans 14 amino acids. Here the CDR3 reads CASAALGLNTEAFF. The CDR3, as DNA: TGTGCCAGCGCTGCCCTGGGATTAAACACTGAAGCTTTCTTT.

V is TRBV7-3 and J is TRBJ2-1; TRBD2 agrees at 10 bases. Germline trimming cut 3 bases from V and 2 bases from J; bases unmatched to any gene: 10. CDR3 size: 18 residues. CDR1 SGHTA and CDR2 FQGTGA come from the germline V gene. CDR3 in DNA: TGTGCCAGCAGCTTCACCCCTAGCGGGGGCTCGACCTACAATGAGCAGTTCTTC. It codes for CASSFTPSGGSTYNEQFF.

The CDR3 DNA reads TGTGCCAGCAGCGCCCACCCAGGCGAGCAGTACTTC. Translation: CASSAHPGEQYF. The rearrangement links TRBV7-9 to TRBJ2-7; D call uncertain. This CDR3 is built from 12 residues. CDR1 is SEHNR, CDR2 FQNEAQ, per germline (reference sequence). Trimming shortened V by 5 bases and J by 6 bases, and 11 bases separated the two germline ends.

This clone was observed a handful of times. The chain recombines TRBV9 with TRBJ2-1; 7 bases line up with TRBD1. Germline CDR1 reads SGDLS; CDR2 reads YYNGEE. The J segment lost 7 bases and the V segment lost 3 bases, leaving 4 bases of the junction unmatched. The CDR3 totals 13 residues. The CDR3 protein is CASSAQGLNEQFF. CDR3 DNA: TGTGCCAGCAGCGCACAGGGGTTGAATGAGCAGTTCTTC.

This chain uses TRBV5-6 with TRBJ1-5; D gene unclear. Germline-derived CDR1 and CDR2 are SGHDT and YYEEEE. The CDR3 is 14 amino acids. Between the trimmed V and J ends, which lost 2 bases and 5 bases, there was a span of 11 bases. CDR3 in DNA: TGTGCCAGCAGCTTAAGGGCGCCGCATCAGCCCCAGCATTTT. This gives the protein CASSLRAPHQPQHF.

This chain connects TRBV29-1 to TRBJ1-2; D not resolved. Germline lookup yields CDR1 SQVTM and CDR2 ANQGSEA. The CDR3 has 15 residues. V shed 4 bases and J shed 1 base, with 16 bases lying between them. CDR3 sequence (DNA): TGCAGCGTTGTAGAGAGAAGTTCGTTTAACTATGGCTACACCTTC. Protein: CSVVERSSFNYGYTF.